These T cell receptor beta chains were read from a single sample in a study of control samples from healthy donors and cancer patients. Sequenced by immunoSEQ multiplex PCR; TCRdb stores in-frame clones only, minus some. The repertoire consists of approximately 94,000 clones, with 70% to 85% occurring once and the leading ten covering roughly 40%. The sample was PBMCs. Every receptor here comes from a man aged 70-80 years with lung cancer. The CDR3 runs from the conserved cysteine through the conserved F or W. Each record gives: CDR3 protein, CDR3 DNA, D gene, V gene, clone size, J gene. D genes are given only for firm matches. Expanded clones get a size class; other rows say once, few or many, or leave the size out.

CDR3: CASSLAGTRGYTF
DNA: TGTGCCAGCAGCTTGGCCGGGACGCGGGGCTACACCTTC
D: .
V: TRBV5-4
size: .
J: TRBJ1-2

CDR3: CASSGSGDPNSPLHF
DNA: TGCGCCAGCAGCGGGTCGGGTGACCCCAATTCACCCCTCCACTTT
D: .
V: TRBV5-1
size: .
J: TRBJ1-6

CDR3: CSVGGASGSSYNEQFF
DNA: TGCAGCGTTGGTGGGGCTAGCGGGAGCTCCTACAATGAGCAGTTCTTC
D: TRBD2
V: TRBV29-1
size: .
J: TRBJ2-1

CDR3: CASSFPNRGDGYTF
DNA: TGTGCCAGCAGCTTTCCGAACAGAGGGGATGGCTACACCTTC
D: .
V: TRBV5-4
size: .
J: TRBJ1-2

CDR3: CASSLTDNSPLHF
DNA: TGTGCCAGCAGCTTGACGGATAATTCACCCCTCCACTTT
D: .
V: TRBV3-1/TRBV3-2
size: .
J: TRBJ1-6

CDR3: CASSYSDRGGGYTF
DNA: TGTGCCAGCAGTTACTCGGACAGGGGAGGTGGCTACACCTTC
D: TRBD1
V: TRBV6-5
size: .
J: TRBJ1-2

CDR3: CASSSRGPSTDTQYF
DNA: TGTGCCAGCAGCTCTCGGGGGCCGAGCACAGATACGCAGTATTTT
D: .
V: TRBV7-8
size: .
J: TRBJ2-3

CDR3: CASSEWDRRATNEKLFF
DNA: TGTGCCAGCAGTGAATGGGACAGGAGAGCAACTAATGAAAAACTGTTTTTT
D: TRBD1
V: TRBV25-1
size: .
J: TRBJ1-4

CDR3: CASSLDRGNYGYTF
DNA: TGCGCCAGCAGCTTAGACAGGGGGAACTATGGCTACACCTTC
D: TRBD1
V: TRBV5-1
size: .
J: TRBJ1-2

CDR3: CASSSGGPSDTQYF
DNA: TGTGCCAGCAGCAGCGGGGGTCCATCAGATACGCAGTATTTT
D: TRBD2
V: TRBV7-3
size: .
J: TRBJ2-3

CDR3: CASSWTLGGDTDTQYF
DNA: TGCGCCAGCAGCTGGACACTAGGGGGGGACACAGATACGCAGTATTTT
D: .
V: TRBV5-1
size: .
J: TRBJ2-3

CDR3: CASSQGHEAFF
DNA: TGTGCCAGCAGCCAGGGACATGAAGCTTTCTTT
D: .
V: TRBV6-2/TRBV6-3
size: .
J: TRBJ1-1

CDR3: CASSRTSRDRGSYEQFF
DNA: TGTGCCAGCAGCCGAACTTCTCGGGACAGGGGATCCTATGAGCAGTTCTTC
D: TRBD1
V: TRBV9
size: few
J: TRBJ2-1

CDR3: CASSSEGRSHEQFF
DNA: TGTGCCAGCAGCTCCGAGGGTAGATCCCATGAGCAGTTCTTC
D: .
V: TRBV5-4
size: .
J: TRBJ2-1

CDR3: CASSRDRNTEAFF
DNA: TGTGCCAGCAGCCGGGACAGGAACACTGAAGCTTTCTTT
D: TRBD1
V: TRBV11-3
size: few
J: TRBJ1-1

CDR3: CASSLLQFANSPLHF
DNA: TGTGCCAGCAGCTTACTTCAGTTTGCCAATTCACCCCTCCACTTT
D: .
V: TRBV7-8
size: .
J: TRBJ1-6

CDR3: CASSVFRDRVNQPQHF
DNA: TGTGCCAGCAGCGTATTTCGGGACAGGGTAAATCAGCCCCAGCATTTT
D: TRBD1
V: TRBV9
size: .
J: TRBJ1-5

CDR3: CASNGQGRATEAFF
DNA: TGTGCCAGCAATGGACAGGGTCGAGCCACTGAAGCTTTCTTT
D: TRBD1
V: TRBV6-6
size: .
J: TRBJ1-1

CDR3: CSVVSTRQGEQYF
DNA: TGCAGCGTTGTCTCCACTCGACAGGGAGAGCAGTACTTC
D: TRBD1
V: TRBV29-1
size: .
J: TRBJ2-7

CDR3: CASSPASTLGANVLTF
DNA: TGTGCCAGCAGTCCAGCTAGTACACTGGGGGCCAACGTCCTGACTTTC
D: .
V: TRBV7-6
size: .
J: TRBJ2-6

CDR3: CASTTTGGAGELFF
DNA: TGTGCCAGCACGACGACAGGGGGTGCCGGGGAGCTGTTTTTT
D: TRBD1
V: TRBV6-6
size: .
J: TRBJ2-2

CDR3: CASSFAVHYEQYF
DNA: TGTGCCAGCAGCTTTGCGGTCCACTACGAGCAGTACTTC
D: .
V: TRBV7-9
size: few
J: TRBJ2-7

CDR3: CASVGGTAQKYQYF
DNA: TGTGCCAGCGTTGGGGGAACGGCGCAGAAGTATCAGTACTTC
D: .
V: TRBV6-5
size: .
J: TRBJ2-5

CDR3: CASSARDGTGNTIYF
DNA: TGTGCCAGCAGCGCCCGGGACGGGACTGGAAACACCATATATTTT
D: .
V: TRBV9
size: .
J: TRBJ1-3

CDR3: CASSLTGGGLHEQFF
DNA: TGTGCCAGCAGCCTCACAGGGGGGGGGTTACATGAGCAGTTCTTC
D: .
V: TRBV5-4
size: .
J: TRBJ2-1

CDR3: CASSQGYGGIGYSNQPQHF
DNA: TGTGCCAGCAGCCAAGGTTACGGGGGGATAGGCTATAGCAATCAGCCCCAGCATTTT
D: .
V: TRBV3-1/TRBV3-2
size: .
J: TRBJ1-5

CDR3: CAKGPLYRARNQPQHF
DNA: TGTGCCAAGGGTCCACTTTACAGGGCTCGCAATCAGCCCCAGCATTTT
D: .
V: TRBV19
size: .
J: TRBJ1-5

CDR3: CASSPGQSNTGELFF
DNA: TGTGCCAGCTCACCAGGGCAGTCAAACACCGGGGAGCTGTTTTTT
D: .
V: TRBV18
size: .
J: TRBJ2-2

CDR3: CASSYPRDVGSTDTQYF
DNA: TGTGCCAGCAGCTACCCCCGGGACGTTGGTAGCACAGATACGCAGTATTTT
D: .
V: TRBV7-9
size: .
J: TRBJ2-3

CDR3: CASSRGTGGTEAFF
DNA: TGTGCCAGCAGCCGGGGGACAGGGGGCACTGAAGCTTTCTTT
D: TRBD1
V: TRBV3-1/TRBV3-2
size: .
J: TRBJ1-1

CDR3: CASSRGQGARDEQFF
DNA: TGTGCCAGCAGCCGTGGACAGGGGGCGCGGGATGAGCAGTTCTTC
D: TRBD1
V: TRBV7-9
size: .
J: TRBJ2-1

CDR3: CASSPLDTLWGTQYF
DNA: TGTGCCAGCAGCCCCCTTGACACTCTATGGGGGACCCAGTACTTC
D: .
V: TRBV28
size: .
J: TRBJ2-5